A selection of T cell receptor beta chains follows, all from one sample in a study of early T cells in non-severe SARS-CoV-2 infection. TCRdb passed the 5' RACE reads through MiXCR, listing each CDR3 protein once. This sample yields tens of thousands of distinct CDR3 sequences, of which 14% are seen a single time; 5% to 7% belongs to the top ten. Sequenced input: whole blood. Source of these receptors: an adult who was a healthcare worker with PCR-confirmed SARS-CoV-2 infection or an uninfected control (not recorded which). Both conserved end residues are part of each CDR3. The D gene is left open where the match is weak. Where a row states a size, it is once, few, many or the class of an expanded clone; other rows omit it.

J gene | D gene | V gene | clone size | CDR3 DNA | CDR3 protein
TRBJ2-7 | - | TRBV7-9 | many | TGTGCCAGCAGCTTAGGGGGCAGTAGCTCCTACGAGCAGTACTTC | CASSLGGSSSYEQYF
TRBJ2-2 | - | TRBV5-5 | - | TGTGCCAGCAGCCCGGGCGGGCAGGTACTATTGGCCGGGGAGCTGTTTTTT | CASSPGGQVLLAGELFF
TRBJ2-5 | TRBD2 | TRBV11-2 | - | TGTGCCAGCAGCCCTAGCGGGGGAGGAGAGACCCAGTACTTC | CASSPSGGGETQYF
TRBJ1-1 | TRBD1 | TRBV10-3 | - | TGTGCCATCGGACTTCGACAGGGTAACACTGAAGCTTTCTTT | CAIGLRQGNTEAFF
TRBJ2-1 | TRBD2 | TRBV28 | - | TGTGCCGTTGTAAATGGACTAGCGGGGGAGCTTGAGCAGTTCTTC | CAVVNGLAGELEQFF
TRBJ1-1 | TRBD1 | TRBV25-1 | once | TGTGCCAGCAGTGAGCCCAGGGGGGGATTCACTGAAGCTTTCTTT | CASSEPRGGFTEAFF
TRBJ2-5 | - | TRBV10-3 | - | TGTGCCATCAGTGATCCGGGACCCCAAGAGACCCAGTACTTC | CAISDPGPQETQYF
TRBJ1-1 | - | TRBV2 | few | TGTGCCAGCAGTGTCGCCGTTACTGAAGCTTTCTTT | CASSVAVTEAFF
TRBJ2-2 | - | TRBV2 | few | TGTGCCAGCCCTTGTTGTACTGCTAGCCGACAGAACACCGGGGAGCTGTTTTTT | CASPCCTASRQNTGELFF
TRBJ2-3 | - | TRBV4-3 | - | TGCGCCAGCAGCCAAGACAGAAACACAGATACGCAGTATTTT | CASSQDRNTDTQYF
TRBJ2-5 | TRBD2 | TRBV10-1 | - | TGCGCCAGCAGTGGGACTAGCGGGGGGTCGGAGACCCAGTACTTC | CASSGTSGGSETQYF
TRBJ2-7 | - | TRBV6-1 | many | TGTGCCAGCAGTCGGACAGTCTACGAGCAGTACTTC | CASSRTVYEQYF
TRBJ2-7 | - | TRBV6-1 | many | TGTGCCAGCAGTGGTTACGGCGACGGCGCCGAGCAGTACTTC | CASSGYGDGAEQYF
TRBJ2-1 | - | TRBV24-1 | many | TGTGCCACCAGTGATTTAGGGGGGGATTTCTCCAATGAGCAGTTCTTC | CATSDLGGDFSNEQFF
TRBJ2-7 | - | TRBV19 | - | TGTGCCAGTAGTATGGTCAGGGGCCGATACGAGCAGTACTTC | CASSMVRGRYEQYF
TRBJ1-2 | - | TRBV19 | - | TGTGCCAGTAGGGACCTCGCTACTAACTATGGCTACACCTTC | CASRDLATNYGYTF
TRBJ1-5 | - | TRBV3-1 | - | TGTGCCAGCAGCCAGACGGGGCTGGGCAATCAGCCCCAGCATTTT | CASSQTGLGNQPQHF
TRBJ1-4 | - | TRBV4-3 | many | TGCGCCAGCAGCCAAGATAGAAATGAAAAACTGTTTTTT | CASSQDRNEKLFF
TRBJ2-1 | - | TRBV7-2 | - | TGTGCCAGCAGCCTCCCCAGGGGTAATGAGCAGTTCTTC | CASSLPRGNEQFF
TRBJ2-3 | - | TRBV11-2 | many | TGTGCCAGCAGCCCAGCGGGCGTCCTGGGGGGTACGCAGTATTTT | CASSPAGVLGGTQYF
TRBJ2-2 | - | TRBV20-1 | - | TGCAGTGCCAGGGACACAATGACGAACACCGGGGAGCTGTTTTTT | CSARDTMTNTGELFF
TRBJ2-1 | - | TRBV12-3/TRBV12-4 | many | TGTGCCAGCAGTAACAGGGAGCAGTTCTTC | CASSNREQFF
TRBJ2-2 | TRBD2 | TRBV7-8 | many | TGTGCCAGCAGCTTATTAAGCGGGGGTAACACCGGGGAGCTGTTTTTT | CASSLLSGGNTGELFF
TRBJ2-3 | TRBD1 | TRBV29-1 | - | TGCAGCGCCGAGGGACAGTACAGAGATACGCAGTATTTT | CSAEGQYRDTQYF
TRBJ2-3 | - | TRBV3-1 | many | TGTGCCAGCAGCCCATCCCTCACAGATACGCAGTATTTT | CASSPSLTDTQYF
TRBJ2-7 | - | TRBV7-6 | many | TGTGCCAGCAGCTTAGCCTCGGGGGGCATCTACGAGCAGTACTTC | CASSLASGGIYEQYF
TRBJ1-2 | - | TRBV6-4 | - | TGTGCCAGCAGTGACGAGGTGCAGGGGTATGGCTACACCTTC | CASSDEVQGYGYTF
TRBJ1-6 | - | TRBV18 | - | TGTGCCAGCTCACCCGTGACAGCCCATTCACCCCTCCACTTT | CASSPVTAHSPLHF
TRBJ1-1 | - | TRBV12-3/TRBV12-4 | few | TGTGCCAGCAGTTTCTATAAATTGACTGAAGCTTTCTTT | CASSFYKLTEAFF
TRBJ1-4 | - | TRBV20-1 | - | TGCAGTGCTAGAAGGTGGAGGGGCGGAAGGAATGAAAAACTGTTTTTT | CSARRWRGGRNEKLFF